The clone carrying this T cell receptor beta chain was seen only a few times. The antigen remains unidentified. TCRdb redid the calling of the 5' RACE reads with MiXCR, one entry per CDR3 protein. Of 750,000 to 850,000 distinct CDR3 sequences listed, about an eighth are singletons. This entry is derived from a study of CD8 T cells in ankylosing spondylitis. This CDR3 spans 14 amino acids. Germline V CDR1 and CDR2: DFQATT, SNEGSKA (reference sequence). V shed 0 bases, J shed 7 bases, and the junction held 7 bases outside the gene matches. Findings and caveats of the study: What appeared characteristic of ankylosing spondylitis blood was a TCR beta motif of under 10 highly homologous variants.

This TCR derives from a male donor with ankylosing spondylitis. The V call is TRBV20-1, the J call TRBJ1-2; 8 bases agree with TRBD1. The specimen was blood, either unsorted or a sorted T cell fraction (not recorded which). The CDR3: CSARDPLQGAGYTF. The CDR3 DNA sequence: TGCAGTGCTAGAGACCCTCTTCAGGGGGCTGGCTACACCTTC.